One sample yielded the 25 T cell receptor beta chains listed below, sequenced in a study of blood T cell repertoires in COVID-19. Profiling relied on immunoSEQ multiplex PCR, and the TCRdb table lists in-frame clones only, not all of them. This table holds a few hundred thousand clones, roughly 84% found once. Source material: peripheral blood. The receptors come from a woman older than 75 with acute or convalescent COVID-19.

The chain combines TRBV28 with TRBJ1-6; D is possibly TRBD1 (5 bases). The CDR3 loop spans 13 amino acids. The V end was cut by 8 bases, the J end by 9 bases, with 14 bases between. Per germline, CDR1 MDHEN and CDR2 SYDVKM. In nucleotides, the CDR3 is TGTGCCAGCGAAACAGGTCGCCGTTCACCCCTCCACTTT. This gives the protein CASETGRRSPLHF.

This chain links TRBV11-3 with TRBJ2-2, with 7 nucleotides matching TRBD1. Trimming at V came to 2 bases and at J to 6 bases, leaving 6 bases not matched to a gene. This CDR3 is 15 amino acids long. Germline values: CDR1 SGHNT, CDR2 YENEEA. The CDR3 region is CASSLRRGQAGELFF. In DNA form, the CDR3 reads TGTGCCAGCAGCTTAAGAAGGGGGCAAGCCGGGGAGCTGTTTTTT.

The V gene is TRBV14, the J gene TRBJ1-1, with 8 bases that match TRBD1. The V gene end was trimmed by 3 bases and the J gene end by 1 base; junction bases not matched to a gene: 7. CDR3 length: 16 amino acids. CDR1 is SGHDN and CDR2 is FVKESK in the germline V gene. The CDR3 reads CASSHRGQVKNTEAFF. The DNA for the CDR3 is TGTGCCAGCAGCCACCGGGGACAGGTGAAGAACACTGAAGCTTTCTTT.

This clone was recorded once. The gene calls are TRBV10-1 and TRBJ2-3; 9 bases agree with TRBD2. Germline values: CDR1 WNHNN, CDR2 SYGVQD (reference sequence). The V segment lost 10 bases and the J segment 8 bases; nucleotides outside the gene matches: 13. This CDR3 contains 14 residues. The CDR3 DNA reads as TGCGCCATCTGCCAGCGGGGGGCCTACGGTACGCAGTATTTT. Its translation: CAICQRGAYGTQYF.

V usage is TRBV10-3 and J usage is TRBJ1-2; 12 positions match TRBD1. Losses at the gene ends were 6 bases for V and 6 bases for J; bases not matched to a gene: 5. Per the germline V gene, CDR1 is ENHRY and CDR2 is SYGVKD. CDR3 length: 14 residues. This CDR3 reads CAISLGQGADGYTF. The CDR3 DNA sequence: TGTGCCATCAGCTTGGGACAGGGGGCAGATGGCTACACCTTC.

The chain employs TRBV5-8 and TRBJ1-2, with TRBD1 identical over 8 bases. CDR3 length: 15 residues. Germline V gives CDR1 SGHTS, CDR2 YDEGEE. Trimming cost V 7 bases and J 4 bases; bases outside gene matches: 12. The CDR3 DNA follows: TGTGCCAGCCAGCTAAATGGTGGGACAGGCTATGGCTACACCTTC. It codes for CASQLNGGTGYGYTF.

The rearrangement joins TRBV7-8 to TRBJ2-7; 9 bases line up with TRBD1. Germline V gene sequence: CDR1 SGHVS, CDR2 FQNEAQ. With 5 bases clipped from V and 3 bases from J, the junction kept 14 bases outside the gene matches. The CDR3 contains 17 residues. Here the CDR3 reads CASSPAGTGYYFYEQYF. DNA of the CDR3: TGTGCCAGCAGCCCTGCCGGGACAGGGTATTATTTCTACGAGCAGTACTTC.

The chain carries TRBV5-1 and TRBJ1-1; D remains unclear. Germline V gives CDR1 SGHRS, CDR2 YFSETQ. Trimming removed 0 bases at V and 0 bases at J, with 9 bases between. This CDR3 comprises 15 residues. The CDR3, as DNA: TGCGCCAGCAGCTTGGACGAGGGAGTGAACACTGAAGCTTTCTTT. This gives the protein CASSLDEGVNTEAFF.

CDR3 sequence reads: CASSASTGTNSPLHF. CDR3 nucleotides: TGTGCCAGCAGCGCATCCACAGGGACCAATTCACCCCTCCACTTT. The V gene is TRBV7-9, the J gene TRBJ1-6; D might be TRBD1 (6 bases). V lost 5 bases and J lost 7, with 15 bases in between. Germline V gives CDR1 SEHNR, CDR2 FQNEAQ (reference sequence). CDR3 length: 15 amino acids.

J is TRBJ1-6 and V is TRBV6-5; 7 bases are shared with TRBD1. This CDR3 region has 14 residues. Germline CDR1 and CDR2: MNHEY and SVGAGI. V was clipped by 6 bases and J by 13 bases; unmatched bases: 12. The CDR3 sequence is CASRDDRVVIPLHF. DNA of the CDR3: TGTGCCAGCAGAGACGACAGGGTAGTTATCCCCCTCCACTTT.

V and J are TRBV10-3 and TRBJ1-1; 9 bases agree with TRBD1. This CDR3 is built from 13 residues. After removal of 10 bases from V and 4 bases from J, the junction contained 7 bases not matched to a gene. Per the germline V gene, CDR1 is ENHRY and CDR2 is SYGVKD. CDR3 amino acids: CATWDRVGTEAFF. In nucleotides, the CDR3 is TGTGCCACCTGGGACAGGGTTGGCACTGAAGCTTTCTTT.

The rearrangement links TRBV6-2 or TRBV6-3 to TRBJ2-4, with TRBD2 identical over 12 bases. Losses at the gene ends were 4 bases for V and 0 bases for J; bases not matched to a gene: 10. In germline, CDR1 is MNHEY, CDR2 SVGEGT. The length of the CDR3 is 19 residues. The CDR3 loop is CASSFPRLAGALAKNIQYF. The CDR3 coding sequence is TGTGCCAGCAGTTTCCCCCGACTAGCGGGGGCCTTAGCCAAAAACATTCAGTACTTC.

There are a few counts of this clone. V gene TRBV12-3 or TRBV12-4 combines with J gene TRBJ1-4; a weak D match, TRBD1 (6 bases). The CDR3 sequence is 12 residues long. Between the trimmed V and J ends, which lost 6 bases and 11 bases, there was a span of 13 bases. CDR3 in amino acids: CASRLNRAKLFF. CDR3 coding DNA: TGTGCCAGCAGGCTAAACAGGGCGAAACTGTTTTTT.

The chain is built from TRBV28 and TRBJ1-2, with D possibly being TRBD1 (5 bases). CDR1 MDHEN and CDR2 SYDVKM come from the germline V gene. The germline V and J ends were trimmed by 1 base and 2 bases, with 14 bases remaining between them. The CDR3 extends over 16 amino acids. The CDR3 bases are TGTGCCAGCAGTTTATATCCGGACACAGAGAACTATGGCTACACCTTC. Translation gives CASSLYPDTENYGYTF.

V usage is TRBV27 and J usage is TRBJ1-1; 7 bases agree with TRBD1. The CDR3 is 15 amino acids. Germline CDR1 is MNHEY and CDR2 is SMNVEV (reference sequence). J was trimmed by 2 bases and V by 7 bases; bases with no gene match: 10. CDR3 sequence reads: CASTRSGTANTEAFF. The CDR3 DNA is TGTGCCAGCACTCGATCCGGGACAGCTAACACTGAAGCTTTCTTT.

The J gene is TRBJ1-2, the V gene TRBV19, with D possibly TRBD1 on 6 matching bases. The CDR3 is 14 amino acids. The germline CDR1 and CDR2 sequences are LNHDA and SQIVND (reference sequence). Trimming took 4 bases from V and 8 from J, leaving 17 bases between them. In DNA, the CDR3 is TGTGCCAGTAGTACCCTTCAGGGGTCCGGCGGCTACACCTTC. It codes for CASSTLQGSGGYTF.

The chain employs TRBV4-2 and TRBJ2-1; D is unresolved. The CDR3 sequence is 13 residues long. V lost 0 bases and J lost 7, with 7 bases in between. The germline V gene has CDR1 LGHNA and CDR2 YNFKEQ. The CDR3 protein is CASSQDLRNEQFF. The CDR3 DNA follows: TGTGCCAGCAGCCAAGATTTACGGAATGAGCAGTTCTTC.

The V call is TRBV7-9, the J call TRBJ1-1; 8 bases are a match to TRBD1. The germline V gene has CDR1 SEHNR and CDR2 FQNEAQ (reference sequence). The CDR3 runs 15 residues. The V and J ends lost 5 bases and 1 base, in that order; junction bases with no gene match: 6. The CDR3 spells CASSPRTGRNTEAFF. The CDR3 DNA follows: TGTGCCAGCAGCCCCCGGACAGGGAGGAACACTGAAGCTTTCTTT.

This chain connects TRBV7-9 to TRBJ2-5; TRBD2 agrees at 13 bases. With 5 bases clipped from V and 2 bases from J, the junction kept 5 bases outside the gene matches. The CDR3 covers 16 residues. Per the germline V gene, CDR1 is SEHNR and CDR2 is FQNEAQ (reference sequence). CDR3 in amino acids: CASSLPGLAGQETQYF. DNA for the CDR3: TGTGCCAGCAGCCTACCGGGACTAGCGGGGCAAGAGACCCAGTACTTC.

In its sample, this clone was seen once. The CDR3 protein is CASSTLGQARPQNEQFF. DNA of the CDR3: TGTGCCAGCAGCACTCTTGGGCAAGCCCGACCACAAAATGAGCAGTTCTTC. V and J are TRBV9 and TRBJ2-1, with D unresolved. Germline CDR1 reads SGDLS; CDR2 reads YYNGEE. V lost 4 bases to trimming and J lost 7 bases, with 24 bases between them. The CDR3 covers 17 residues.

This clone was counted a few times. The rearrangement uses TRBV9 and TRBJ1-5, with TRBD1 as a possible D gene (6 bases). This CDR3 is built from 13 residues. The V and J ends lost 4 bases and 3 bases respectively, with 8 bases between them. Germline V gene sequence: CDR1 SGDLS, CDR2 YYNGEE. The CDR3 spells CASSRDNNQPQHF. In DNA form, the CDR3 reads TGTGCCAGCAGCCGGGACAACAATCAGCCCCAGCATTTT.

The chain uses TRBV5-1 and TRBJ1-4; D uncertain. The ends were cut back, 3 bases at V and 8 bases at J, with 17 bases in the middle. This CDR3 contains 15 residues. Germline V lookup: CDR1 SGHRS, CDR2 YFSETQ. The CDR3 DNA reads as TGCGCCAGCAGCTCGTCTGCCCCAAGCGGAGAAAAACTGTTTTTT. It specifies CASSSSAPSGEKLFF. The complete variable domain, with remaining parts taken from reference TRBV5-1 and TRBJ1-4, reads KAGVTQTPRYLIKTRGQQVTLSCSPISGHRSVSWYQQTPGQGLQFLFEYFSETQRNKGNFPGRFSGRQFSNSRSEMNVSTLELGDSALYLCASSSSAPSGEKLFFGSGTQLSVL.

This clone appeared a few times. The CDR3: CATSRGQGFRYEQYF. Here the CDR3 DNA reads TGTGCCACCAGCAGAGGACAGGGGTTTCGCTACGAGCAGTACTTC. The chain recombines TRBV15 with TRBJ2-7; 8 nucleotides align to TRBD1. Germline V gives CDR1 LNHNV, CDR2 YYDKDF (reference sequence). Losses at the gene ends were 1 base for V and 3 bases for J; bases not matched to a gene: 5. The CDR3 has 15 amino acids.

The chain recombines TRBV4-1 with TRBJ1-1; 8 positions match TRBD1. V dropped 4 bases and J dropped 12; count of bases not matched to a gene: 13. CDR1 MGHRA and CDR2 YSYEKL come from the germline V gene. The CDR3 runs 14 residues. CDR3 sequence reads: CASSPSSTRGLSFF. CDR3 in DNA: TGCGCCAGCAGCCCCTCCTCTACCAGGGGGCTATCTTTCTTT.

This clone has more than one count but fewer than ten. V is TRBV28 and J is TRBJ2-1, with 8 positions matching TRBD1. V lost 3 bases, J lost 8 bases, and 6 bases stayed unmatched. The germline gives CDR1 MDHEN, CDR2 SYDVKM. This CDR3 has 14 amino acids. The CDR3 DNA reads TGTGCCAGCAGTTTCGGACAGGGAAGGGATGAGCAGTTCTTC. Its translation is CASSFGQGRDEQFF.